This T cell receptor (beta chain) was recovered during a study of cytomegalovirus exposure and HLA in healthy donors. With regard to this clone: Its antigen is unknown.

Looked up from germline, CDR1 is SGHAT and CDR2 is FQNNGV. Trimming took 5 bases from V and 8 from J, leaving 18 bases between them. The CDR3 length is 14 residues. The PCR ran on 60 Vbeta and 13 Jbeta primers. Produced via immunoSEQ multiplex PCR; TCRdb's table is partial and in-frame only. The sample consists of about 110,000 clones, approximately 70% of them appearing once. Study-wide results and caveats: For most TCR beta V segments, an earlier analysis put the productive rate at about 87% or about 30% of the time. Some public TCRs appeared in many individuals, while most sequences were rare. The records held CMV serostatus as the only immune exposure information. In a later analysis, V- and J-gene trimming of beta chains associated with a DCLRE1C missense variant, replicated independently.

The V gene is TRBV11-2, the J gene TRBJ1-1, with a possible D match to TRBD1 (6 bases). The sequence was obtained from a woman in her seventies in good health and CMV-seropositive. The sequenced sample consisted of PBMCs. CDR3 in amino acids: CASSLSRQAGEAFF. In DNA, the CDR3 is TGTGCCAGCAGCCTCTCTCGACAGGCCGGGGAAGCTTTCTTT.